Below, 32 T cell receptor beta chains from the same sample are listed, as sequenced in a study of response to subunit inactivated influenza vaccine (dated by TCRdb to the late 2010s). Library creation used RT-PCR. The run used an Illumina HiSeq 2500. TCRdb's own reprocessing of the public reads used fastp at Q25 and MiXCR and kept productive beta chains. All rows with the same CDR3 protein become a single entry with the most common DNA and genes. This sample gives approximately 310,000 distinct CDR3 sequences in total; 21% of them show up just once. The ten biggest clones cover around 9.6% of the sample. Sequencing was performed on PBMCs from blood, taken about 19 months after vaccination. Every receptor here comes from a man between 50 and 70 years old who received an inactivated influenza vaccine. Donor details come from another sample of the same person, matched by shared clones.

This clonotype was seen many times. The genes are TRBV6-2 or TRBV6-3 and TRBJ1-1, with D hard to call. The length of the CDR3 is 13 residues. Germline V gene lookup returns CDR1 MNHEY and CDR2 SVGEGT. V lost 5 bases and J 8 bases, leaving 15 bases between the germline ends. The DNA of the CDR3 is TGTGCCAGCAGTGAGCCGGACGGGTCCGAAGCTTTCTTT. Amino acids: CASSEPDGSEAFF.

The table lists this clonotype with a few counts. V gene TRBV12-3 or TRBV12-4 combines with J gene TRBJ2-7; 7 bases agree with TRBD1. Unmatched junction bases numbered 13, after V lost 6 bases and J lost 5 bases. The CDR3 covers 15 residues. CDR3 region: CASSRTGHGPHEQYF. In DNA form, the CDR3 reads TGTGCCAGCAGCCGGACAGGACATGGCCCCCACGAGCAGTACTTC.

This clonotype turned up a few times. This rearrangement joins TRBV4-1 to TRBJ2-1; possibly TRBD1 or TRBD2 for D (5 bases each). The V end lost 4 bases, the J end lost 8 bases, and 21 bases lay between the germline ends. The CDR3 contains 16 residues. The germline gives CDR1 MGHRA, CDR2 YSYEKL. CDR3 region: CASSLSGTYHNDEQFF. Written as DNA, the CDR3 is TGCGCCAGCAGCCTATCCGGGACCTACCATAACGATGAGCAGTTCTTC.

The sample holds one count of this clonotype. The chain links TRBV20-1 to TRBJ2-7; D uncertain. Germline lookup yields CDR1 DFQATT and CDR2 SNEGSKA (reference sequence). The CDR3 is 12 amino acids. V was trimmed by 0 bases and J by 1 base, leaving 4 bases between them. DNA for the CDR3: TGCAGTGCTAGAGAGTGGTCCTACGAGCAGTACTTC. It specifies CSAREWSYEQYF.

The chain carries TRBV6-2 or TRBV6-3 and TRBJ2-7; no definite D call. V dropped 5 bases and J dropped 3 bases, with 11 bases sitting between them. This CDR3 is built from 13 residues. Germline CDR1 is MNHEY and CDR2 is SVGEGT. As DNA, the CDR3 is TGTGCCAGCAGTGACGGGCCTTACTACGAGCAGTACTTC. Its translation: CASSDGPYYEQYF.

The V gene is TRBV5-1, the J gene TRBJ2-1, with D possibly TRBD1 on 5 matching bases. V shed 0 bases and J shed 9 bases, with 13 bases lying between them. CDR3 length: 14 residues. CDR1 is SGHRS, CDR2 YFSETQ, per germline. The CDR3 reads CASSLAAREVEQFF. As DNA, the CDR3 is TGCGCCAGCAGCTTGGCCGCCAGGGAAGTTGAGCAGTTCTTC. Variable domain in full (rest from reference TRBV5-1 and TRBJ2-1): KAGVTQTPRYLIKTRGQQVTLSCSPISGHRSVSWYQQTPGQGLQFLFEYFSETQRNKGNFPGRFSGRQFSNSRSEMNVSTLELGDSALYLCASSLAAREVEQFFGPGTRLTVL.

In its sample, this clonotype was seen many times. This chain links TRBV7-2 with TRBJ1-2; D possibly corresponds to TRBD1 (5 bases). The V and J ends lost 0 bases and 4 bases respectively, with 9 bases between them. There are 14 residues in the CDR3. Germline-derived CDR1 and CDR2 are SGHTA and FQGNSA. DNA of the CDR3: TGTGCCAGCAGCTTAGCGGAGACAGCCTATGGCTACACCTTC. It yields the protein CASSLAETAYGYTF.

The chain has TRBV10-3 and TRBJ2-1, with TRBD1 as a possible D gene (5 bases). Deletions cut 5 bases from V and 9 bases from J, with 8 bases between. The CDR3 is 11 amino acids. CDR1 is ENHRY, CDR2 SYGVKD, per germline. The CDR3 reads CAISRDSEQFF. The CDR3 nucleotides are TGTGCCATCAGTCGAGACAGTGAGCAGTTCTTC.

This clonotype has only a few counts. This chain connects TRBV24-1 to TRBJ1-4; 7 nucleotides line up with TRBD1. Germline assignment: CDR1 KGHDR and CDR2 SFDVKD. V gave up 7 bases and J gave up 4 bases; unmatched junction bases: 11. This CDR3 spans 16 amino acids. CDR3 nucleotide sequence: TGTGCCACCAGCCAATGGGGGGGACAGATTAATGAAAAACTGTTTTTT. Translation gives CATSQWGGQINEKLFF.

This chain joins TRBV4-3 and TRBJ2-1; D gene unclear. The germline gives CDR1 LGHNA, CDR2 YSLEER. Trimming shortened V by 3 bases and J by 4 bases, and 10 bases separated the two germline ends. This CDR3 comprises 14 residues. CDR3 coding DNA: TGCGCCAGCAGCCAGACGGACGGGTACAATGAGCAGTTCTTC. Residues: CASSQTDGYNEQFF.

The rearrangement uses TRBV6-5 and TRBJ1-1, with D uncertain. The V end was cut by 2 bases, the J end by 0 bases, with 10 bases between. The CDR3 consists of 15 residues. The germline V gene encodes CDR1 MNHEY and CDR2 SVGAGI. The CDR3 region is CASSYVGVMNTEAFF. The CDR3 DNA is TGTGCCAGCAGTTACGTCGGGGTCATGAACACTGAAGCTTTCTTT.

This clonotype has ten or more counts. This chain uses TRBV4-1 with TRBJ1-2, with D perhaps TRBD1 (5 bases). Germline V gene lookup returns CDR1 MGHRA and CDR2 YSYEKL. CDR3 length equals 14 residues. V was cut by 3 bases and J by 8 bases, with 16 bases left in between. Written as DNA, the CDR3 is TGCGCCAGCAGCCATCCCCCCGGGGCGACCGGCTACACCTTC. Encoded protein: CASSHPPGATGYTF.

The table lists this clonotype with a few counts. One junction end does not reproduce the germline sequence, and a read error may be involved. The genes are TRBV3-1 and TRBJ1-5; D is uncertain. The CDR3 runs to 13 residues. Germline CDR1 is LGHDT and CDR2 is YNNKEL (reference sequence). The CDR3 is CASSEDITQPQHF. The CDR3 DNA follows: TGTGCCAGCAGCGAAGACATTACCCAGCCCCAGCATTTT.

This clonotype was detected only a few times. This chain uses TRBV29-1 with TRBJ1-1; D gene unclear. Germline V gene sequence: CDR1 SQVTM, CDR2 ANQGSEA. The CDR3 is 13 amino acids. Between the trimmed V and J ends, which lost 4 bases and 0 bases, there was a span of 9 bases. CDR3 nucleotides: TGCAGCGTTGGCACAGTTCTGAACACTGAAGCTTTCTTT. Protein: CSVGTVLNTEAFF.

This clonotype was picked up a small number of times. The CDR3 sequence: CASSPRDGDTIYF. The CDR3 region has the DNA TGTGCCAGCAGCCCCCGCGACGGGGACACCATATATTTT. The genes are TRBV5-5 and TRBJ1-3; the D is unclear. The CDR3 has 13 residues. V was trimmed by 4 bases and J by 8 bases, leaving 13 bases between them. CDR1 is SGHKS and CDR2 is YYEKEE in the germline V gene (reference sequence).

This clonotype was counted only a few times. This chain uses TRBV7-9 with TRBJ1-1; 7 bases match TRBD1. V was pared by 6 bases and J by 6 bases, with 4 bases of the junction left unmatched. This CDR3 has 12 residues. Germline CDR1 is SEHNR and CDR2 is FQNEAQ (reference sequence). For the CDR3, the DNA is TGTGCCAGCAGTAGGACAGGAGCTGAAGCTTTCTTT. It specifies CASSRTGAEAFF.

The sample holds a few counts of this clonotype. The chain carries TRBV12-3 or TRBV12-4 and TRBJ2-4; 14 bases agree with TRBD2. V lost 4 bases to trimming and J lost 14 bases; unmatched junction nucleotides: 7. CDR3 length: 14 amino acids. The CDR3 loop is CASSSGLAGAREYF. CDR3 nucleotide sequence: TGTGCCAGCAGTTCGGGACTAGCGGGGGCCCGTGAGTACTTC.

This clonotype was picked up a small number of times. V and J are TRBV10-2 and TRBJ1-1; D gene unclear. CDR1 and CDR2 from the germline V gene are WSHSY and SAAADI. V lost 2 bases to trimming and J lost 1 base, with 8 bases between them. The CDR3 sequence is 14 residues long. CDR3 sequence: CASSELRRNTEAFF. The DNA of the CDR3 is TGCGCCAGCAGTGAGCTCAGGAGGAACACTGAAGCTTTCTTT.

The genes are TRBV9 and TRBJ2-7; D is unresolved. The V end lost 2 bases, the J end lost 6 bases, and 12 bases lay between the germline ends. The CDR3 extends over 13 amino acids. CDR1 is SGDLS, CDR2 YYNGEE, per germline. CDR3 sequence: CASSVSNVGEQYF. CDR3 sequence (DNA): TGTGCCAGCAGCGTTTCAAATGTTGGCGAGCAGTACTTC.

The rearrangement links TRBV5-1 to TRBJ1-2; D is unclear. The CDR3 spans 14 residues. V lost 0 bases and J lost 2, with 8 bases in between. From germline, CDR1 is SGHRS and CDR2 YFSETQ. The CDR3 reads CASSLGTMNYGYTF. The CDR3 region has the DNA TGCGCCAGCAGCTTGGGGACGATGAACTATGGCTACACCTTC.

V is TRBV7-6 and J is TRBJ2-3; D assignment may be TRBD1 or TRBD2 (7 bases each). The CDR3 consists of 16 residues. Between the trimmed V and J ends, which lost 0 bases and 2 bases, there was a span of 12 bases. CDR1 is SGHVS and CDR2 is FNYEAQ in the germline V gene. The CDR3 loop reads CASSLARGGSTDTQYF. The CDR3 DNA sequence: TGTGCCAGCAGCTTAGCCAGGGGGGGTTCCACAGATACGCAGTATTTT.

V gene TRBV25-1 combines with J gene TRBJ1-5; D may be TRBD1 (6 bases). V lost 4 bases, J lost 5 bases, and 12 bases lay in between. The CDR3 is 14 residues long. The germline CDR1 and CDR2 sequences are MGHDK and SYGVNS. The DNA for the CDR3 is TGTGCCAGCAGTGCACAGGGACTGCATCAGCCCCAGCATTTT. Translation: CASSAQGLHQPQHF. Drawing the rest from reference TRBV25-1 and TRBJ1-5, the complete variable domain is EADIYQTPRYLVIGTGKKITLECSQTMGHDKMYWYQQDPGMELHLIHYSYGVNSTEKGDLSSESTVSRIRTEHFPLTLESARPSHTSQYLCASSAQGLHQPQHFGDGTRLSIL.

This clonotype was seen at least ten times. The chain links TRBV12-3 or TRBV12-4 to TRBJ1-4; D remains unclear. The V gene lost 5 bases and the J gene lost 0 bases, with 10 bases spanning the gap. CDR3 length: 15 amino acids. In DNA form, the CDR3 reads TGTGCCAGCAGTCCCGGAGGTACAACTAATGAAAAACTGTTTTTT. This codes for CASSPGGTTNEKLFF.

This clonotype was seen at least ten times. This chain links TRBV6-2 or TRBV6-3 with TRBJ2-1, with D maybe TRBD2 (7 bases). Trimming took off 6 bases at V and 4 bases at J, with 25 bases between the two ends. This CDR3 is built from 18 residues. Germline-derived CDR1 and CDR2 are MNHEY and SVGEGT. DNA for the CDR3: TGTGCCAGCAGGAGGCCGGGCGGGGGCCAGACTATTTACAATGAGCAGTTCTTC. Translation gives CASRRPGGGQTIYNEQFF.

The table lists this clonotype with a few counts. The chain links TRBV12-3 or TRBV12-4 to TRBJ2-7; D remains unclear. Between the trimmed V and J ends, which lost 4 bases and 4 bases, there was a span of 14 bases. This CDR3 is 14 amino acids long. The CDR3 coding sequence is TGTGCCAGCAGTTCCTATATAACTGAATACGAGCAGTACTTC. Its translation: CASSSYITEYEQYF.

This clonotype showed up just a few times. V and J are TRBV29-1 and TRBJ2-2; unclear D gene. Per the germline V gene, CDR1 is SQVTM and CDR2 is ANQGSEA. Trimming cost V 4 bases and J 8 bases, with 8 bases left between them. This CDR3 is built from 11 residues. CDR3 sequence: CSVADLGELFF. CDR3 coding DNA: TGCAGCGTTGCCGATTTGGGGGAGCTGTTTTTT.

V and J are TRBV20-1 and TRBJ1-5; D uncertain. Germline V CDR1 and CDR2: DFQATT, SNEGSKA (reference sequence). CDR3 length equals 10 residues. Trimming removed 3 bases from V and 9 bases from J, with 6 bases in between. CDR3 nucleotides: TGCAGTGCTAGGGCGGGGCCCCAGCATTTT. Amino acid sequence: CSARAGPQHF.

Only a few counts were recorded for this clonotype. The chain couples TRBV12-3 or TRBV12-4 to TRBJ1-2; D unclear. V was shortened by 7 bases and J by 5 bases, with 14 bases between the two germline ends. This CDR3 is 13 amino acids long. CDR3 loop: CASKYTGRYGYTF. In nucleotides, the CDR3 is TGTGCCAGCAAATACACGGGCCGGTATGGCTACACCTTC.

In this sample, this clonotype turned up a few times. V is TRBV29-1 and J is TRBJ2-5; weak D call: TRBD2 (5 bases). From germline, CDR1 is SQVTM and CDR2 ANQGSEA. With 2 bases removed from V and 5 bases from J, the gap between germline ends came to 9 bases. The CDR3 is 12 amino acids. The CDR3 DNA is TGCAGCGTTGAACCGGGCGGGGAGACCCAGTACTTC. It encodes CSVEPGGETQYF.

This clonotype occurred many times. The chain's CDR3 is CASSLAPRARSYLVSYNEQFF. CDR3 nucleotides: TGTGCCAGCAGCTTAGCCCCTAGGGCCCGCTCATACCTTGTCTCCTACAATGAGCAGTTCTTC. This chain uses TRBV7-2 with TRBJ2-1; no clear D. Per the germline V gene, CDR1 is SGHTA and CDR2 is FQGNSA. This CDR3 comprises 21 residues. V was shortened by 0 bases and J by 0 bases, with 24 bases between the two germline ends.

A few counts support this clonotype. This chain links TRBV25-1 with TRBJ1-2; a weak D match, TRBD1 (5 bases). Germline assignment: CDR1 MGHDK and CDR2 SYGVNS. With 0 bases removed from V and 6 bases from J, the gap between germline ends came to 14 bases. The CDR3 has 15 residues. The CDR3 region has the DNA TGTGCCAGCAGTGAATATTCCGGGGCAACTCATGGCTACACCTTC. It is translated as CASSEYSGATHGYTF.

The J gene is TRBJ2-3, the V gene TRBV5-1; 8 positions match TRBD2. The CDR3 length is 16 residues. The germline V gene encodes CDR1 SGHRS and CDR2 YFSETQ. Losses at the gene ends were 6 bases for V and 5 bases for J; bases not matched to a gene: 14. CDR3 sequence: CASTGGLGREGDTQYF. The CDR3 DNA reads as TGCGCCAGCACCGGCGGGCTCGGGAGGGAAGGAGATACGCAGTATTTT.